The 4 T cell receptor beta chains presented below share a single source sample, sequenced in a study of cytomegalovirus exposure and HLA in healthy donors. The assay was immunoSEQ multiplex PCR, and TCRdb's table has in-frame clones only and misses some. The sample includes 250,000 to 300,000 clones, about 86% of them seen just once. The sequencing sample was made of PBMCs. The receptor set was obtained from a woman younger than 35 in good health and CMV-seronegative.

V gene TRBV9 combines with J gene TRBJ1-4; D is unresolved. Germline CDR1 reads SGDLS; CDR2 reads YYNGEE. V lost 4 bases to trimming and J lost 4 bases, with 17 bases between them. The CDR3 loop spans 16 amino acids. The CDR3 nucleotides are TGTGCCAGCAGCCCCATTCTGGCCGATTTTAATGAAAAACTGTTTTTT. Protein: CASSPILADFNEKLFF.

The chain couples TRBV5-3 to TRBJ1-1, with a weak D call TRBD1 (5 bases). TRBV5-3 is an open reading frame, and its role is uncertain. There are 16 residues in the CDR3. V was cut by 2 bases and J by 1 base, with 15 bases left in between. The CDR3 region is CARSFSSPGGNTEAFF. In DNA, the CDR3 is TGTGCCAGAAGCTTCTCAAGTCCGGGGGGGAACACTGAAGCTTTCTTT.

The rearrangement links TRBV27 to TRBJ1-1; 9 bases are a match to TRBD1. Germline-derived CDR1 and CDR2 are MNHEY and SMNVEV (reference sequence). V lost 3 bases, J lost 4 bases, and 3 bases stayed unmatched. This CDR3 has 14 amino acids. CDR3 DNA sequence: TGTGCCAGCAGTTTGATGACAGGGGGCACTGAAGCTTTCTTT. It codes for CASSLMTGGTEAFF.

The chain is built from TRBV2 and TRBJ2-1, with 11 bases matching TRBD2. The CDR3 totals 15 residues. The junction had 9 bases not matched to a gene; V was cut back by 6 bases and J by 8 bases. Germline CDR1 SNHLY, CDR2 FYNNEI. The chain's CDR3 is CASSATSGRFHEQFF. The CDR3 nucleotides are TGTGCCAGCAGCGCCACTAGCGGGAGATTCCATGAGCAGTTCTTC.